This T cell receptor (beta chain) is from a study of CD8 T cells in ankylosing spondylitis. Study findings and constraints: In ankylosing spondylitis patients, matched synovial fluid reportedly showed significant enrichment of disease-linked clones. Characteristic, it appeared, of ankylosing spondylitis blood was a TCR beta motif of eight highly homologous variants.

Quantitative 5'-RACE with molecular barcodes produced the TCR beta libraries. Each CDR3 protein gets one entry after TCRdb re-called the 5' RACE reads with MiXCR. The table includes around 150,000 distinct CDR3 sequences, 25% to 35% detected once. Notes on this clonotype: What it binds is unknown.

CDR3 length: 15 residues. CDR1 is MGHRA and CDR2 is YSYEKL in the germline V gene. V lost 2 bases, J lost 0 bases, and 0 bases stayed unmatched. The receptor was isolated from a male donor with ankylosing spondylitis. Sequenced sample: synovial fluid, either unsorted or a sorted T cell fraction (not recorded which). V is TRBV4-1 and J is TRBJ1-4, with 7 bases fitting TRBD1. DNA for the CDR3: TGCGCCAGCAGCCAACAGGGGGCAACTAATGAAAAACTGTTTTTT. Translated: CASSQQGATNEKLFF.